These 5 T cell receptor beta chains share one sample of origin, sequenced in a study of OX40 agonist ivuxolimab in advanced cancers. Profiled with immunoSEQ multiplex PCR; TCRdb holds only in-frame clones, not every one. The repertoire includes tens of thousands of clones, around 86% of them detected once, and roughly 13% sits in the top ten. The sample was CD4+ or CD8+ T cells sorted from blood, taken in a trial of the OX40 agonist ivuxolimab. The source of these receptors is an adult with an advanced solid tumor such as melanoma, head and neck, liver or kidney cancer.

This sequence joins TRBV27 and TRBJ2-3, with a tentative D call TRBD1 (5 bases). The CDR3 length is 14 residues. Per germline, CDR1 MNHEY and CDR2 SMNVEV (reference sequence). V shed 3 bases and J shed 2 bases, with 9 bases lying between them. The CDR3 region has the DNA TGTGCCAGCAGTTTGACAGTTTACACAGATACGCAGTATTTT. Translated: CASSLTVYTDTQYF.

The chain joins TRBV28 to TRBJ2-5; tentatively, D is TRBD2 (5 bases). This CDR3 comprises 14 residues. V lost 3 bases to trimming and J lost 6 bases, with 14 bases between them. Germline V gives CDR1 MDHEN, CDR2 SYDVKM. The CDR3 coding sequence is TGTGCCAGCAGTTTCGTCCGGGGTTCACAGACCCAGTACTTC. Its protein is CASSFVRGSQTQYF.

CDR3 nucleotides: TGTGCCCGCTCTACTAGAGGATACGAGCAGTACTTC. Translation: CARSTRGYEQYF. J is TRBJ2-7 and V is TRBV30; a weak D match, TRBD2 (5 bases). The CDR3 length is 12 residues. The germline CDR1 and CDR2 sequences are GTSNPN and SVGIG (reference sequence). V was shortened by 8 bases and J by 4 bases, with 15 bases between the two germline ends.

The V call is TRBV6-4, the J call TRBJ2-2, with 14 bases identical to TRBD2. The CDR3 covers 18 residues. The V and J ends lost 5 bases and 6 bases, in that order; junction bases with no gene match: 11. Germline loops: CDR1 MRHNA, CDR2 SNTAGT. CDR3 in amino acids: CASSKEGLAGVNPGELFF. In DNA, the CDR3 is TGTGCCAGCAGTAAAGAGGGACTAGCGGGAGTAAATCCCGGGGAGCTGTTTTTT.

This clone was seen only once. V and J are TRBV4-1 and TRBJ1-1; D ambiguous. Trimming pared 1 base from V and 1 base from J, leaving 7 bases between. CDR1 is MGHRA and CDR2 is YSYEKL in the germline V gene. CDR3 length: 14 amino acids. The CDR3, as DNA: TGCGCCAGCAGCCAAGCGGCGGAGAACACTGAAGCTTTCTTT. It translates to CASSQAAENTEAFF.